This T cell receptor (beta chain) came from a study of T-cell memory formation after mild COVID-19. Study-level findings and limits: Contracting clones from day 15 to 85 had balanced CD4/CD8; later expanders favoured CD4+.

The ends lost 7 bases at V and 1 base at J; junction bases unmatched: 9. The CDR3 contains 16 residues. CDR1 is LGHNA, CDR2 YNFKEQ, per germline. One entry per CDR3 protein results from TCRdb running MiXCR on the 5' RACE reads. The data hold about 350,000 distinct CDR3 sequences, with around 27% observed a single time. A note on this clonotype: Its matching antigen is unknown.

The sequenced sample consisted of PBMCs or a T cell subset sorted from them (not recorded which). The chain couples TRBV4-2 to TRBJ2-2, with 7 nucleotides matching TRBD1. This receptor was taken from an adult woman who had mild COVID-19 (a few samples of this study predate the infection). Cell type and time point are not known. CDR3 bases: TGTGCCAGCACGAGGACAGGCGATAGGAACACCGGGGAGCTGTTTTTT. It encodes CASTRTGDRNTGELFF.